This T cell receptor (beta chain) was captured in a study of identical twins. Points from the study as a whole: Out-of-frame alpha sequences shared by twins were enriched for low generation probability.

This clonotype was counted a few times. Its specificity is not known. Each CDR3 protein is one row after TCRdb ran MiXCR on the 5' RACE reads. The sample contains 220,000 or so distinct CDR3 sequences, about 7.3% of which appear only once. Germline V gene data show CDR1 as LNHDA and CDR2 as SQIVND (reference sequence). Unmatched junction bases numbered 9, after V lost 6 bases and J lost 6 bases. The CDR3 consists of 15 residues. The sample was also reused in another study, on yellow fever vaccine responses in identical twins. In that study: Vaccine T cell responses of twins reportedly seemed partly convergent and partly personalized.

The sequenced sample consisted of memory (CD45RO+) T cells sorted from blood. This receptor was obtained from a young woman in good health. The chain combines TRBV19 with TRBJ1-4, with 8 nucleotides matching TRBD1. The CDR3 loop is CASSLRGRVDEKLFF. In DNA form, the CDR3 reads TGTGCCAGTAGCCTCAGGGGGCGCGTGGATGAAAAACTGTTTTTT.